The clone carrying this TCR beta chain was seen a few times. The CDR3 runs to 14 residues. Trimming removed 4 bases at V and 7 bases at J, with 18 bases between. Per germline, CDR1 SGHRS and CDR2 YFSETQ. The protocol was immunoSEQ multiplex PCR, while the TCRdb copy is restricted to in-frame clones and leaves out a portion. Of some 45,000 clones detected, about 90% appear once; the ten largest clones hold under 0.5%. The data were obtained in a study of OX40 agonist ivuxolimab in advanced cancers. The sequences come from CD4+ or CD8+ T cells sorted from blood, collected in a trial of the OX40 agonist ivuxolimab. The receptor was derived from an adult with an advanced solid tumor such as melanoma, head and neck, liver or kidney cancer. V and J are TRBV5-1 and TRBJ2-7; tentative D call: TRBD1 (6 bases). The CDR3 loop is CASSPRQALGEQYF. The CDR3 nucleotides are TGCGCCAGCAGCCCCAGACAGGCCCTAGGGGAGCAGTACTTC.